This TCR beta chain was sequenced in a study of cytomegalovirus exposure and HLA in healthy donors. Study as a whole: Roughly 92 million unique TCRs, all from HLA-typed donors, were included in an early release of the data.

V trimming: 1 base; J trimming: 7 bases; junction bases outside the gene matches: 5. The germline CDR1 and CDR2 sequences are GTSNPN and SVGIG (reference sequence). CDR3 length: 15 residues. PCR used 60 Vbeta primers and 13 Jbeta primers. TCRdb keeps only in-frame clones here, not all; method: immunoSEQ multiplex PCR. Of some 140,000 clones in the sample, 76% were seen once. The sequenced material came from PBMCs. The TCR sequence derives from a man aged 40-50 years in good health and CMV-seronegative. The chain joins TRBV30 to TRBJ2-1; 12 bases are a match to TRBD2. The CDR3 DNA reads as TGTGCCTGGAGTGGTAAAGGACTAGCGGGGAATGAGCAGTTCTTC. Protein product: CAWSGKGLAGNEQFF.